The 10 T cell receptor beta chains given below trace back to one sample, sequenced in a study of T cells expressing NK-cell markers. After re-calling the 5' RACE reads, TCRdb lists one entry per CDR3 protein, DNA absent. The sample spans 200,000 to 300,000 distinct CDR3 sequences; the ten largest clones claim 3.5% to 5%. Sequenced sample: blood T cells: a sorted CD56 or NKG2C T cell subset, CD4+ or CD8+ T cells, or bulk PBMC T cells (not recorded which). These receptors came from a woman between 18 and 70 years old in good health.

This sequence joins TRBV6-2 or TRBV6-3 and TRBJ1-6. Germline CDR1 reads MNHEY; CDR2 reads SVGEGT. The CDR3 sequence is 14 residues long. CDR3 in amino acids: CASGSGGASSPLHF.

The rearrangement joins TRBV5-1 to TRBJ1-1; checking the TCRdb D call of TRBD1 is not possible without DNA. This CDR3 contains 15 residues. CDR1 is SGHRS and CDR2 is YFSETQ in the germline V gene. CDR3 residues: CASRGQGASGTEAFF.

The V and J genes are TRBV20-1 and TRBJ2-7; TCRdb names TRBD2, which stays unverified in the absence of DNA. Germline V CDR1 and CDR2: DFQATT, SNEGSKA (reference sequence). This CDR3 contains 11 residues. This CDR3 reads CSATRGGEQYF.

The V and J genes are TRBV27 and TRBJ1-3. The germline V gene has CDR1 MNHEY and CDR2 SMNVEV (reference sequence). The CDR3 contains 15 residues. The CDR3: CASRLLAGSGNTIYF.

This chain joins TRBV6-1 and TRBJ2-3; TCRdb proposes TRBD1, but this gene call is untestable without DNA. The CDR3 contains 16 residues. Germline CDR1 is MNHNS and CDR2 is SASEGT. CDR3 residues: CASSSDRVAGRDTQYF.

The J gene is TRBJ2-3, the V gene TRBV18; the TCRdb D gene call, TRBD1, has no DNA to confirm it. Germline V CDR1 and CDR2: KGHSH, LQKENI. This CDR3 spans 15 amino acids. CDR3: CASSPPNTGPDTQYF.

CDR3 residues: CASSPPWRETQYF. V is TRBV28 and J is TRBJ2-5; TCRdb's D call, TRBD1, is unchecked because there is no DNA. The CDR3 covers 13 residues. CDR1 MDHEN and CDR2 SYDVKM come from the germline V gene.

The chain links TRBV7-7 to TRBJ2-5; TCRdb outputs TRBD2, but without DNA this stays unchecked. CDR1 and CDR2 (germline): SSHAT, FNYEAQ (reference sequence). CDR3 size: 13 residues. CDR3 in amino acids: CASSIGRAETQYF.

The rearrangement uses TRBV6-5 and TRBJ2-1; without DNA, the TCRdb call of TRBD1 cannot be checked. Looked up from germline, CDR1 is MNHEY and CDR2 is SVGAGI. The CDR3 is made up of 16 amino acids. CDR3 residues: CASSSPHRGENNEQFF.

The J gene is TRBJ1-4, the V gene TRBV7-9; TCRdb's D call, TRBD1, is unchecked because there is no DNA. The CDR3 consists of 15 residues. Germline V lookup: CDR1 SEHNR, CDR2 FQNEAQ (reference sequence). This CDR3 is CASSIRTATNEKLFF.